These 10 T cell receptor beta chains were all obtained from the same sample, sequenced in a study of post-analysis software for immune sequencing data. The antigens these receptors bind are not known. TCR beta cDNA libraries had unique molecular identifiers. A single record per CDR3 protein comes from TCRdb applying MiXCR to the PCR reads. The sample gives 600,000 to 700,000 distinct CDR3 sequences, over 45% of which show up once; 10% to 12% is in the top ten. Regarding the study as a whole: The study found TRBV5-6, TRBV5-1 and TRBV20-1 among 5 or 6 TRBV segments more frequent in patients than controls.

The material sequenced was blood. These receptors were obtained from a girl under 10 years old with multiple sclerosis.

The V gene is TRBV10-1, the J gene TRBJ2-5, with no clear D. TRBJ2-7 explains the end of the DNA better; the J call may be wrong. CDR3 size: 12 residues. Germline CDR1 reads WNHNN; CDR2 reads SYGVQD (reference sequence). The CDR3 spells CASINETYEQYF. The CDR3 region has the DNA TGCGCCAGCATTAATGAGACCTACGAGCAGTACTTC.

The rearrangement uses TRBV11-1 and TRBJ2-7; the D gene is possibly TRBD1 (5 bases). Germline V gene data show CDR1 as SGHAT and CDR2 as FQDESV (reference sequence). The CDR3 covers 14 residues. V dropped 6 bases and J dropped 5 bases, with 17 bases sitting between them. The CDR3 DNA is TGTGCCAGCAGTAATTTGGCAGGGTCTGACGAGCAGTACTTC. Translated, it gives CASSNLAGSDEQYF. Full variable domain (rest looked up from reference TRBV11-1 and TRBJ2-7): EAEVAQSPRYKITEKSQAVAFWCDPISGHATLYWYRQILGQGPELLVQFQDESVVDDSQLPKDRFSAERLKGVDSTLKIQPAELGDSAMYLCASSNLAGSDEQYFGPGTRLTVT.

The chain uses TRBV29-1 and TRBJ2-5; the D gene is possibly TRBD2 (5 bases). Germline CDR1 reads SQVTM; CDR2 reads ANQGSEA. Trimming removed 4 bases from V and 3 bases from J, with 6 bases in between. This CDR3 is built from 11 residues. The chain's CDR3 is CSVGREETQYF. The CDR3 coding sequence is TGCAGCGTTGGGCGGGAAGAGACCCAGTACTTC.

The chain employs TRBV12-3 or TRBV12-4 and TRBJ1-6; no definite D call. The CDR3 totals 12 residues. V was pared by 6 bases and J by 8 bases, with 8 bases between. DNA for the CDR3: TGTGCCAGCAGCACGCCAGATTCACCCCTCCACTTT. It is translated as CASSTPDSPLHF.

The chain carries TRBV12-3 or TRBV12-4 and TRBJ2-1; D is possibly TRBD2 (6 bases). V lost 8 bases, J lost 6 bases, and 8 bases lay in between. The CDR3 has 11 residues. For the CDR3, the DNA is TGTGCCAGCGATAGCGGCAATGAGCAGTTCTTC. Translated: CASDSGNEQFF.

This clonotype has at least ten counts. The gene calls are TRBV5-6 and TRBJ2-5; 7 bases are shared with TRBD1. Germline-derived CDR1 and CDR2 are SGHDT and YYEEEE. This CDR3 comprises 15 residues. After removal of 1 base from V and 2 bases from J, the junction contained 5 bases not matched to a gene. The CDR3 bases are TGTGCCAGCAGCTTGATCGGCAGGGGGCAAGAGACCCAGTACTTC. This translates into CASSLIGRGQETQYF.

The rearrangement uses TRBV6-5 and TRBJ2-3; 8 nucleotides agree with TRBD2. Trimming at V came to 3 bases and at J to 0 bases, leaving 5 bases not matched to a gene. CDR3 length: 16 residues. Germline V lookup: CDR1 MNHEY, CDR2 SVGAGI. CDR3 nucleotides: TGTGCCAGCAGTTATGGTCCTAGCGGGAGCACAGATACGCAGTATTTT. This encodes CASSYGPSGSTDTQYF.

The chain couples TRBV5-1 to TRBJ1-1; D uncertain. Germline V gives CDR1 SGHRS, CDR2 YFSETQ. V was clipped by 0 bases and J by 3 bases, with 15 bases between them. CDR3 length equals 16 residues. The CDR3: CASSLGVSEWDTEAFF. Written as DNA, the CDR3 is TGCGCCAGCAGCTTGGGGGTCTCTGAGTGGGACACTGAAGCTTTCTTT.

The chain recombines TRBV7-3 with TRBJ2-1, with TRBD2 identical over 7 bases. From germline, CDR1 is SGHTA and CDR2 FQGTGA. After removal of 1 base from V and 1 base from J, the junction contained 13 bases not matched to a gene. The CDR3 consists of 19 residues. The CDR3 DNA sequence: TGTGCCAGCAGCTTAATCTCCAGCGGGATACAGTCGTCCTACAATGAGCAGTTCTTC. Translated, it gives CASSLISSGIQSSYNEQFF.

This clonotype was seen only a few times. This chain connects TRBV14 to TRBJ2-1; D is perhaps TRBD2 (6 bases). V was shortened by 4 bases and J by 7 bases, with 17 bases between the two germline ends. There are 15 residues in the CDR3. The germline gives CDR1 SGHDN, CDR2 FVKESK. The CDR3 here is CASSRGERATNEQFF. The CDR3, as DNA: TGTGCCAGCAGCCGGGGGGAACGGGCAACTAATGAGCAGTTCTTC.